This entry describes one T cell receptor (beta chain). Combining a sample-barcoded 5' primer with a J-beta primer mix, a second PCR ran for about 7 to 11 cycles. TCRdb used MiXCR to reprocess the 5' RACE reads, holding one entry per CDR3 protein. The sample shows roughly 900,000 distinct CDR3 sequences, roughly 43% of them seen only once. V was shortened by 6 bases and J by 1 base, with 9 bases between the two germline ends. CDR3 size: 14 residues. CDR1 and CDR2 from the germline V gene are KGHDR and SFDVKD. This specimen belongs to a study of blood T cells in healthy people across ages. What was sequenced was blood. The source of this sequence is a man aged 30-40 years in good health. The rearrangement links TRBV24-1 to TRBJ2-1; weak D call: TRBD2 (6 bases). The CDR3 loop reads CATSPGESYNEQFF. CDR3 DNA: TGTGCCACCAGTCCGGGAGAATCCTACAATGAGCAGTTCTTC.